Below are 7 T cell receptor beta chains sequenced from a single sample in a study of blood T cell repertoires in COVID-19. Libraries were prepared by immunoSEQ multiplex PCR; TCRdb keeps only in-frame clonotypes and omits some of them. The table has 250,000 to 300,000 clones, around 89% seen once. Sample: peripheral blood. Receptor source: a woman aged 60-75 years with COVID-19, enrolled during active disease.

The CDR3 DNA sequence: TGTGCCAGCAGTATAGCGGGTACACTTGTAGGGGGGGAGCAGTACTTC. This encodes CASSIAGTLVGGEQYF. The chain carries TRBV13 and TRBJ2-7, with a tentative D call TRBD2 (7 bases). This CDR3 is 16 amino acids long. CDR1 PRHDT and CDR2 FYEKMQ come from the germline V gene (reference sequence). Trimming took 6 bases from V and 7 from J, leaving 25 bases between them.

This clone was seen a single time. The chain links TRBV7-3 to TRBJ1-1; TRBD1 matches 10 bases. Trimming removed 1 base from V and 4 bases from J; junction bases left unmatched: 12. The CDR3 contains 18 residues. Germline-derived CDR1 and CDR2 are SGHTA and FQGTGA. The CDR3 reads CASSLRVGTGAGGTEAFF. The CDR3 region has the DNA TGTGCCAGCAGCTTAAGGGTGGGGACAGGGGCCGGAGGCACTGAAGCTTTCTTT.

The chain joins TRBV19 to TRBJ1-2; TRBD1 matches 9 bases. This CDR3 has 16 amino acids. The J segment lost 5 bases and the V segment lost 6 bases, leaving 13 bases of the junction unmatched. Germline V lookup: CDR1 LNHDA, CDR2 SQIVND (reference sequence). CDR3 residues: CASRTMDRGFGYGYTF. The CDR3, as DNA: TGTGCCAGTAGGACCATGGACAGGGGATTTGGTTATGGCTACACCTTC. Complete variable domain (other parts from reference TRBV19 and TRBJ1-2): DGGITQSPKYLFRKEGQNVTLSCEQNLNHDAMYWYRQDPGQGLRLIYYSQIVNDFQKGDIAEGYSVSREKKESFPLTVTSAQKNPTAFYLCASRTMDRGFGYGYTFGSGTRLTVV.

The chain employs TRBV19 and TRBJ2-2, with TRBD1 matching over 8 bases. Looked up from germline, CDR1 is LNHDA and CDR2 is SQIVND (reference sequence). V lost 4 bases, J lost 5 bases, and 6 bases stayed unmatched. There are 15 residues in the CDR3. DNA of the CDR3: TGTGCCAGTAGTACGGGACAGGCGGCTACCGGGGAGCTGTTTTTT. This translates into CASSTGQAATGELFF. Supplemented by reference TRBV19 and TRBJ2-2, the full variable domain reads DGGITQSPKYLFRKEGQNVTLSCEQNLNHDAMYWYRQDPGQGLRLIYYSQIVNDFQKGDIAEGYSVSREKKESFPLTVTSAQKNPTAFYLCASSTGQAATGELFFGEGSRLTVL.

The V gene is TRBV5-1, the J gene TRBJ1-1; TRBD1 agrees at 9 bases. J lost 5 bases, V lost 0 bases, and 2 bases had no gene match. The CDR3 loop spans 14 amino acids. CDR1 is SGHRS and CDR2 is YFSETQ in the germline V gene. CDR3 bases: TGCGCCAGCAGCTTGGAGACAGGGGGAACTGAAGCTTTCTTT. Protein sequence: CASSLETGGTEAFF.

The CDR3 region is CSSAHGSGETQYF. The CDR3 bases are TGCAGCTCCGCTCACGGGTCCGGGGAGACCCAGTACTTC. The V and J genes are TRBV29-1 and TRBJ2-5, with D unclear. Germline lookup yields CDR1 SQVTM and CDR2 ANQGSEA. V lost 8 bases, J lost 5 bases, and 18 bases lay in between. The CDR3 has 13 residues.

The V call is TRBV18, the J call TRBJ1-1; 8 nucleotides agree with TRBD1. V shed 6 bases and J 1 base; nucleotides not matched to a gene: 4. The CDR3 covers 14 residues. Germline V gene sequence: CDR1 KGHSH, CDR2 LQKENI. The CDR3 protein is CASSGGQGNTEAFF. The CDR3 region has the DNA TGTGCCAGCTCCGGAGGACAGGGGAACACTGAAGCTTTCTTT.